This TCR beta chain was profiled in a study of cytomegalovirus exposure and HLA in healthy donors. Overall study findings and caveats: The investigators catalogued under 200 TCR beta chains as cytomegalovirus-associated.

The repertoire was sequenced with immunoSEQ multiplex PCR; TCRdb's copy has only in-frame clones and lacks some. The sample contains hundreds of thousands of clones, 90% of which appear only once. This CDR3 has 11 amino acids. Germline CDR1 SGHNT, CDR2 YYREEE (reference sequence). Trimming stripped 4 bases from V and 6 bases from J, with 7 bases between. Comment on this clone: Its target is unknown.

Sequencing was done on a sample of PBMCs. V and J are TRBV5-4 and TRBJ1-1; D ambiguous. The receptor's source is a woman aged 25 to 39 in good health and CMV-seronegative. CDR3 residues: CASSQGSEAFF. The DNA of the CDR3 is TGTGCCAGCAGCCAAGGATCTGAAGCTTTCTTT.